Presented here are 30 T cell receptor beta chains from one specimen sequenced in a study of blood T cell repertoires in COVID-19. The table came from immunoSEQ multiplex PCR; TCRdb's copy has only in-frame clones and leaves some out. The sample holds 150,000 to 200,000 clones; around 83% are singletons and the top ten take 6% to 6.5%. The sequencing sample was made of PBMCs or T cells enriched from blood (not recorded which). The receptors stem from a man between 40 and 49 years old who had recovered from COVID-19.

V is TRBV2 and J is TRBJ1-1; D is perhaps TRBD1 (5 bases). Germline V gene sequence: CDR1 SNHLY, CDR2 FYNNEI. This CDR3 spans 14 amino acids. The V end lost 5 bases, the J end lost 2 bases, and 12 bases lay between the germline ends. The CDR3 here is CASSRMTVNTEAFF. CDR3 nucleotide sequence: TGTGCCAGCAGTCGGATGACAGTAAACACTGAAGCTTTCTTT.

The chain links TRBV5-6 to TRBJ2-1; 11 nucleotides agree with TRBD1. The CDR3 length is 15 residues. J gave up 10 bases and V 4 bases, and 10 bases lay outside the gene matches. The V gene's germline CDR1 is SGHDT and CDR2 YYEEEE. CDR3 in amino acids: CASSGPDRGRKEQFF. DNA for the CDR3: TGTGCCAGCAGCGGCCCGGACAGGGGGCGAAAGGAGCAGTTCTTC.

This chain links TRBV20-1 with TRBJ2-3; 8 bases line up with TRBD2. CDR3 length equals 15 residues. Germline V gene sequence: CDR1 DFQATT, CDR2 SNEGSKA (reference sequence). Unmatched junction bases numbered 10, after V lost 3 bases and J lost 5 bases. CDR3 sequence: CSASLGGAMGDTQYF. CDR3 DNA: TGCAGTGCTAGTCTCGGGGGGGCCATGGGAGATACGCAGTATTTT.

The genes are TRBV3-1 (or the pseudogene TRBV3-2) and TRBJ1-5; 8 bases line up with TRBD1. The CDR3 length is 15 residues. CDR1 and CDR2 from the germline V gene are LGHDT and YNNKEL (reference sequence). J lost 0 bases, V lost 4 bases, and 2 bases had no gene match. The CDR3 bases are TGTGCCAGCAGCCTGACAGGGGATAGCAATCAGCCCCAGCATTTT. Translation gives CASSLTGDSNQPQHF.

This clone was detected only once. This chain joins TRBV5-4 and TRBJ2-5; 7 nucleotides line up with TRBD2. Germline V gene lookup returns CDR1 SGHNT and CDR2 YYREEE (reference sequence). V was pared by 4 bases and J by 0 bases, with 9 bases of the junction left unmatched. The CDR3 length is 16 residues. The CDR3 DNA sequence: TGTGCCAGCAGCCCCGTAGGGAGGGAGTACCAAGAGACCCAGTACTTC. It specifies CASSPVGREYQETQYF.

In this sample, this clone turned up once. The rearrangement uses TRBV21-1 and TRBJ2-7; the tabulated D call, TRBD1, remains unverified against the DNA. TRBV21-1 is marked as a pseudogene. The CDR3 has 15 residues. Here the CDR3 DNA reads TGTGCCAGCGGTAACGCAGGACAGGGGGGCAACGAGCAGTACTTC. Encoded protein: CASGNAGQGGNEQYF.

This clone occurred once. The chain is built from TRBV5-1 and TRBJ1-2, with TRBD1 as a possible D gene (6 bases). The V and J ends lost 0 bases and 0 bases respectively, with 15 bases between them. The CDR3 runs to 17 residues. Germline CDR1 and CDR2: SGHRS and YFSETQ. CDR3 region: CASSLGDRTRANYGYTF. The CDR3 DNA reads as TGCGCCAGCAGCTTGGGTGACAGGACTCGAGCTAACTATGGCTACACCTTC.

The J gene is TRBJ1-2, the V gene TRBV2, with 9 bases that match TRBD1. V lost 5 bases and J lost 4; bases outside the gene matches: 5. The CDR3 runs to 14 residues. Germline V gene data show CDR1 as SNHLY and CDR2 as FYNNEI. DNA of the CDR3: TGTGCCAGCAGTCGGGACAGGGCTACCTATGGCTACACCTTC. It codes for CASSRDRATYGYTF.

CDR3 coding DNA: TGTGCCAGCAGTTACGGACAGGGGAACACTGAAGCTTTCTTT. Its translation is CASSYGQGNTEAFF. The V call is TRBV6-5, the J call TRBJ1-1; 8 bases match TRBD1. This CDR3 is built from 14 residues. Germline V gives CDR1 MNHEY, CDR2 SVGAGI. V dropped 2 bases and J dropped 1; count of bases not matched to a gene: 0.

The CDR3 is CAWDIRTGEAFF. The CDR3 bases are TGTGCCTGGGACATTAGGACAGGGGAAGCTTTCTTT. The rearrangement links TRBV30 to TRBJ1-1; 8 bases map to TRBD1. V shed 5 bases and J 8 bases; nucleotides not matched to a gene: 7. The CDR3 has 12 amino acids. Germline-derived CDR1 and CDR2 are GTSNPN and SVGIG (reference sequence).

The chain couples TRBV19 to TRBJ2-7, with no clear D. The ends were cut back, 5 bases at V and 1 base at J, with 15 bases in the middle. Germline V CDR1 and CDR2: LNHDA, SQIVND (reference sequence). The CDR3 totals 15 residues. The CDR3 loop is CASSVSLGPSYEQYF. The CDR3 DNA follows: TGTGCCAGTAGTGTATCTCTAGGCCCATCCTACGAGCAGTACTTC.

The V gene is TRBV6-4, the J gene TRBJ1-2; TRBD1 matches at 7 bases. V trimming: 5 bases; J trimming: 4 bases; junction bases outside the gene matches: 10. Germline V gives CDR1 MRHNA, CDR2 SNTAGT. The CDR3 length is 15 residues. The CDR3 loop reads CASSPEPGQSYGYTF. The CDR3 nucleotides read TGTGCCAGCAGTCCAGAGCCGGGACAGAGCTATGGCTACACCTTC.

In its sample, this clone was seen a few times. The gene calls are TRBV5-8 and TRBJ1-2, with a possible D match to TRBD1 (6 bases). The V gene lost 7 bases and the J gene lost 4 bases, with 17 bases spanning the gap. CDR1 and CDR2 (germline): SGHTS, YDEGEE. The CDR3 is 14 residues long. CDR3 in DNA: TGTGCCAGCTCAAAGGTGGACAGCGCCTATGGCTACACCTTC. This encodes CASSKVDSAYGYTF.

The chain couples TRBV30 to TRBJ1-3; D not resolved. V lost 7 bases, J lost 0 bases, and 7 bases lay in between. This CDR3 comprises 12 residues. Per the germline V gene, CDR1 is GTSNPN and CDR2 is SVGIG (reference sequence). CDR3 region: CAFSGSGNTIYF. The CDR3, as DNA: TGTGCCTTTTCAGGCTCTGGAAACACCATATATTTT.

This clone was recorded only once. The chain has TRBV7-3 and TRBJ2-1; D is perhaps TRBD2 (6 bases). V was cut by 2 bases and J by 8 bases, with 16 bases left in between. The CDR3 spans 15 residues. CDR1 is SGHTA, CDR2 FQGTGA, per germline. CDR3 protein: CASSLGSGQWDEQFF. CDR3 nucleotide sequence: TGTGCCAGCAGCTTAGGTAGCGGCCAGTGGGATGAGCAGTTCTTC.

The chain combines TRBV19 with TRBJ1-5, with TRBD1 matching 7 bases. This CDR3 is 16 amino acids long. Germline V gene data show CDR1 as LNHDA and CDR2 as SQIVND (reference sequence). J gave up 4 bases and V 5 bases, and 11 bases lay outside the gene matches. The CDR3 sequence is CASSFLTGAGNQPQHF. The CDR3, as DNA: TGTGCCAGTAGTTTTTTAACAGGGGCAGGGAATCAGCCCCAGCATTTT. The variable domain in full, with the rest retrieved from reference TRBV19 and TRBJ1-5, is DGGITQSPKYLFRKEGQNVTLSCEQNLNHDAMYWYRQDPGQGLRLIYYSQIVNDFQKGDIAEGYSVSREKKESFPLTVTSAQKNPTAFYLCASSFLTGAGNQPQHFGDGTRLSIL.

The V and J genes are TRBV7-9 and TRBJ1-1; the match to TRBD1 covers 8 bases. The CDR3 loop spans 18 amino acids. Germline CDR1 SEHNR, CDR2 FQNEAQ (reference sequence). With V trimmed by 4 bases and J by 3 bases, 16 bases remained unmatched. CDR3 sequence reads: CASSSYLRQGALYTEAFF. Here the CDR3 DNA reads TGTGCCAGCAGCTCCTATTTGAGGCAGGGGGCTTTGTACACTGAAGCTTTCTTT.

CDR3 in amino acids: CASSGYREHGYTF. CDR3 bases: TGTGCCAGCAGCGGATACAGGGAGCATGGCTACACCTTC. The genes are TRBV9 and TRBJ1-2; D may be TRBD1 (6 bases). This CDR3 has 13 amino acids. The V gene's germline CDR1 is SGDLS and CDR2 YYNGEE. Deletions cut 3 bases from V and 6 bases from J, with 12 bases between.

This chain links TRBV20-1 with TRBJ1-2, with D tentatively TRBD1 (5 bases). CDR1 and CDR2 from the germline V gene are DFQATT and SNEGSKA (reference sequence). Trimming removed 6 bases at V and 7 bases at J, with 9 bases between. The CDR3 has 10 amino acids. For the CDR3, the DNA is TGCAGTGCGGGGGGTGGTGGCTACACCTTC. Amino acid sequence: CSAGGGGYTF.

This rearrangement joins TRBV6-5 to TRBJ2-5, with D maybe TRBD1 (5 bases). The CDR3 totals 14 residues. V was shortened by 0 bases and J by 5 bases, with 10 bases between the two germline ends. The germline CDR1 and CDR2 sequences are MNHEY and SVGAGI. The CDR3 nucleotides are TGTGCCAGCAGTTACTCGAAGGGGCTGGAGACCCAGTACTTC. Translating it yields CASSYSKGLETQYF.

The chain links TRBV2 to TRBJ1-1, with D unresolved. The CDR3 contains 13 residues. V was pared by 8 bases and J by 4 bases, with 14 bases between. Germline CDR1 SNHLY, CDR2 FYNNEI. Here the CDR3 DNA reads TGTGCCAGCCAAAGTTCGGAGGGCACTGAAGCTTTCTTT. Its protein is CASQSSEGTEAFF. The full variable domain, completed using reference TRBV2 and TRBJ1-1, is EPEVTQTPSHQVTQMGQEVILRCVPISNHLYFYWYRQILGQKVEFLVSFYNNEISEKSEIFDDQFSVERPDGSNFTLKIRSTKLEDSAMYFCASQSSEGTEAFFGQGTRLTVV.

V is TRBV7-9 and J is TRBJ1-2; 9 bases are a match to TRBD1. The CDR3 contains 14 residues. Germline CDR1 SEHNR, CDR2 FQNEAQ (reference sequence). V was pared by 4 bases and J by 8 bases, with 8 bases of the junction left unmatched. Here the CDR3 DNA reads TGTGCCAGCAGCTACAGGGGGCGCGGGGAAGGCTACACCTTC. Its translation is CASSYRGRGEGYTF.

This chain uses TRBV18 with TRBJ1-1, with 8 bases that match TRBD1. With 3 bases clipped from V and 4 bases from J, the junction kept 10 bases outside the gene matches. Per the germline V gene, CDR1 is KGHSH and CDR2 is LQKENI. The CDR3 sequence is 16 residues long. The CDR3 DNA reads TGTGCCAGCTCACCCGGGACAGGTGGATGGGGCACTGAAGCTTTCTTT. Translation: CASSPGTGGWGTEAFF.

The V call is TRBV29-1, the J call TRBJ1-2, with TRBD1 matching over 8 bases. CDR1 and CDR2 (germline): SQVTM, ANQGSEA. V lost 3 bases, J lost 1 base, and 4 bases stayed unmatched. This CDR3 region has 14 residues. This chain's CDR3 is CSVEDRAVNYGYTF. The CDR3 region has the DNA TGCAGCGTTGAGGACAGGGCGGTTAACTATGGCTACACCTTC.

This clone came up once. This sequence joins TRBV5-1 and TRBJ2-1; the match to TRBD2 covers 7 bases. Losses at the gene ends were 7 bases for V and 0 bases for J; bases not matched to a gene: 10. The germline gives CDR1 SGHRS, CDR2 YFSETQ. CDR3 length: 16 amino acids. The CDR3 sequence: CASDPGTTHSYNEQFF. The CDR3 nucleotides read TGCGCCAGCGATCCCGGGACTACCCACTCCTACAATGAGCAGTTCTTC.

This chain connects TRBV27 to TRBJ1-6, with D hard to call. This CDR3 region has 15 residues. Trimming removed 9 bases from V and 9 bases from J, with 21 bases in between. The germline CDR1 and CDR2 sequences are MNHEY and SMNVEV (reference sequence). DNA for the CDR3: TGTGCCAGTTACCCGGCGGGAGCCCCGGTTTCACCCCTCCACTTT. Amino acids: CASYPAGAPVSPLHF.

The chain carries TRBV19 and TRBJ2-7; tentatively, D is TRBD2 (6 bases). This CDR3 comprises 13 residues. Germline loops: CDR1 LNHDA, CDR2 SQIVND (reference sequence). V was pared by 3 bases and J by 5 bases, with 11 bases between. This CDR3 is CASSMAGSDEQYF. For the CDR3, the DNA is TGTGCCAGTAGTATGGCGGGATCAGACGAGCAGTACTTC.

V gene TRBV10-3 combines with J gene TRBJ1-2, with 7 bases that match TRBD1. This CDR3 comprises 17 residues. Trimming removed 3 bases from V and 3 bases from J; junction bases left unmatched: 13. In germline, CDR1 is ENHRY, CDR2 SYGVKD. DNA of the CDR3: TGTGCCATCAGTGAAGCCAACAGGGGTTACTCTCACTATGGCTACACCTTC. This codes for CAISEANRGYSHYGYTF.

The rearrangement uses TRBV30 and TRBJ1-6; unclear D gene. Looked up from germline, CDR1 is GTSNPN and CDR2 is SVGIG (reference sequence). Trimming shortened V by 4 bases and J by 8 bases, and 12 bases separated the two germline ends. The CDR3 covers 13 residues. Written as DNA, the CDR3 is TGTGCCTGGAAGGAGGGCGCTTATTCACCCCTCCACTTT. This translates into CAWKEGAYSPLHF.

The genes are TRBV19 and TRBJ2-7, with D unresolved. The V end lost 11 bases, the J end lost 5 bases, and 25 bases lay between the germline ends. The CDR3 covers 15 residues. Germline CDR1 is LNHDA and CDR2 is SQIVND (reference sequence). The CDR3 sequence is CAGNHERSSPHEQYF. CDR3 DNA: TGTGCCGGCAATCATGAACGGAGCTCCCCCCACGAGCAGTACTTC.